These 28 T cell receptor beta chains share one sample of origin, sequenced in a study of cytomegalovirus exposure and HLA in healthy donors. Libraries were prepared by immunoSEQ multiplex PCR; TCRdb keeps only in-frame clonotypes and omits some of them. The data hold fewer than 200,000 clones, with about 80% observed a single time. The sequencing sample was made of PBMCs. These receptors all come from a woman in her late teens or twenties in good health and CMV-seropositive.

The V gene is TRBV6-5, the J gene TRBJ2-7; TRBD1 aligns across 7 bases. The CDR3 is 15 residues long. CDR1 and CDR2 (germline): MNHEY, SVGAGI. Trimming at V came to 5 bases and at J to 3 bases, leaving 10 bases not matched to a gene. This chain's CDR3 is CASSTSGTVSYEQYF. The CDR3 DNA reads TGTGCCAGCAGTACCTCCGGGACAGTAAGCTACGAGCAGTACTTC.

The CDR3 region is CASSQGALSNQPQHF. Written as DNA, the CDR3 is TGCGCCAGCAGCCAAGGGGCCCTTAGCAATCAGCCCCAGCATTTT. The chain combines TRBV4-1 with TRBJ1-5, with D unclear. V gave up 1 base and J gave up 0 bases, with 7 bases separating them. Germline CDR1 is MGHRA and CDR2 is YSYEKL. The CDR3 consists of 15 residues.

The rearrangement joins TRBV7-6 to TRBJ2-3; the match to TRBD2 covers 9 bases. The CDR3 has 16 amino acids. CDR1 is SGHVS, CDR2 FNYEAQ, per germline. The junction had 2 bases not matched to a gene; V was cut back by 1 base and J by 0 bases. The CDR3 bases are TGTGCCAGCAGCTTAGGGGGACTAGCAAGCACAGATACGCAGTATTTT. This encodes CASSLGGLASTDTQYF.

In DNA form, the CDR3 reads TGTGCCAGCAGCCTGCCAGGACTAGCGGGGGGGCTTAACACCGGGGAGCTGTTTTTT. It specifies CASSLPGLAGGLNTGELFF. The chain carries TRBV9 and TRBJ2-2; 15 bases align to TRBD2. With V trimmed by 4 bases and J by 2 bases, 9 bases remained unmatched. Germline CDR1 is SGDLS and CDR2 is YYNGEE. CDR3 length: 19 amino acids. The variable domain in full, completed from reference TRBV9 and TRBJ2-2, reads DSGVTQTPKHLITATGQRVTLRCSPRSGDLSVYWYQQSLDQGLQFLIQYYNGEERAKGNILERFSAQQFPDLHSELNLSSLELGDSALYFCASSLPGLAGGLNTGELFFGEGSRLTVL.

The chain combines TRBV7-9 with TRBJ2-7; D perhaps matches TRBD1 (5 bases). Trimming shortened V by 6 bases and J by 1 base, and 7 bases separated the two germline ends. Germline V gene data show CDR1 as SEHNR and CDR2 as FQNEAQ (reference sequence). The CDR3 loop spans 12 amino acids. CDR3 nucleotide sequence: TGTGCCAGCAGACGACAGTCCTACGAGCAGTACTTC. Translating gives CASRRQSYEQYF.

This chain joins TRBV6-1 and TRBJ1-2, with 7 bases fitting TRBD1. Germline CDR1 reads MNHNS; CDR2 reads SASEGT. This CDR3 spans 14 amino acids. The ends lost 2 bases at V and 3 bases at J; junction bases unmatched: 3. Here the CDR3 reads CASSELQGYYGYTF. The CDR3 coding sequence is TGTGCCAGCAGTGAACTACAGGGGTACTATGGCTACACCTTC.

This chain links TRBV5-5 with TRBJ2-7; a weak D match, TRBD1 (5 bases). CDR1 and CDR2 (germline): SGHKS, YYEKEE (reference sequence). The CDR3 sequence is 15 residues long. Trimming cost V 2 bases and J 0 bases, with 12 bases left between them. The CDR3 DNA reads as TGTGCCAGCAGCTTCACGACAGTGAACTCCTACGAGCAGTACTTC. The encoded protein is CASSFTTVNSYEQYF. Full variable domain (outside the CDR3, taken from reference TRBV5-5 and TRBJ2-7): DAGVTQSPTHLIKTRGQQVTLRCSPISGHKSVSWYQQVLGQGPQFIFQYYEKEERGRGNFPDRFSARQFPNYSSELNVNALLLGDSALYLCASSFTTVNSYEQYFGPGTRLTVT.

The chain uses TRBV5-4 and TRBJ1-6; no firm D call. The CDR3 has 14 residues. V was pared by 4 bases and J by 9 bases, with 14 bases between. Germline lookup yields CDR1 SGHNT and CDR2 YYREEE (reference sequence). CDR3 sequence (DNA): TGTGCCAGCAGCCTAGATCCTGCGCGTTCACCCCTCCACTTT. Translating gives CASSLDPARSPLHF.

The chain joins TRBV7-9 to TRBJ2-1; 7 bases are a match to TRBD2. With 4 bases clipped from V and 4 bases from J, the junction kept 10 bases outside the gene matches. This CDR3 contains 16 residues. Germline CDR1 and CDR2: SEHNR and FQNEAQ (reference sequence). The CDR3 loop reads CASSYRASGAYNEQFF. CDR3 sequence (DNA): TGTGCCAGCAGCTACAGAGCGAGCGGGGCATACAATGAGCAGTTCTTC. Complete variable domain (other parts from reference TRBV7-9 and TRBJ2-1): DTGVSQNPRHKITKRGQNVTFRCDPISEHNRLYWYRQTLGQGPEFLTYFQNEAQLEKSRLLSDRFSAERPKGSFSTLEIQRTEQGDSAMYLCASSYRASGAYNEQFFGPGTRLTVL.

This sequence joins TRBV2 and TRBJ1-2; 8 positions agree with TRBD1. The V gene's germline CDR1 is SNHLY and CDR2 FYNNEI. J lost 1 base, V lost 4 bases, and 2 bases had no gene match. The CDR3 totals 14 residues. CDR3 amino acids: CASSGTGSNYGYTF. DNA for the CDR3: TGTGCCAGCAGTGGGACAGGGAGTAACTATGGCTACACCTTC.

This clone was observed a single time. The chain has TRBV7-2 and TRBJ1-3; 7 bases fit TRBD1. Germline trimming cut 5 bases from V and 0 bases from J; bases unmatched to any gene: 1. The germline gives CDR1 SGHTA, CDR2 FQGNSA. This CDR3 spans 14 amino acids. Here the CDR3 reads CASSDRDSGNTIYF. Written as DNA, the CDR3 is TGTGCCAGCAGCGACAGGGACTCTGGAAACACCATATATTTT. The variable domain in full, with the rest retrieved from reference TRBV7-2 and TRBJ1-3, is GAGVSQSPSNKVTEKGKDVELRCDPISGHTALYWYRQSLGQGLEFLIYFQGNSAPDKSGLPSDRFSAERTGGSVSTLTIQRTQQEDSAVYLCASSDRDSGNTIYFGEGSWLTVV.

The V gene is TRBV7-8, the J gene TRBJ2-7; perhaps TRBD2 as D (6 bases). The CDR3 consists of 16 residues. Germline CDR1 and CDR2: SGHVS and FQNEAQ. Trimming removed 3 bases at V and 1 base at J, with 16 bases between. For the CDR3, the DNA is TGTGCCAGCAGCTTCGGCACCGGGACTGAATCCTACGAGCAGTACTTC. Residues: CASSFGTGTESYEQYF.

The J gene is TRBJ1-2, the V gene TRBV6-5; D remains ambiguous. The length of the CDR3 is 13 residues. V lost 2 bases and J lost 5, with 9 bases in between. Germline loops: CDR1 MNHEY, CDR2 SVGAGI. CDR3 protein: CASSYRTFYGYTF. The CDR3 DNA is TGTGCCAGCAGTTACAGGACTTTTTATGGCTACACCTTC.

The chain links TRBV7-2 to TRBJ2-7; weak D call: TRBD2 (5 bases). V gave up 5 bases and J gave up 4 bases, with 18 bases separating them. The V gene's germline CDR1 is SGHTA and CDR2 FQGNSA. This CDR3 is built from 15 residues. The chain's CDR3 is CASSPDRGPLYEQYF. The CDR3 DNA sequence: TGTGCCAGCAGCCCCGACCGGGGTCCGCTATACGAGCAGTACTTC.

The chain is built from TRBV9 and TRBJ2-1, with TRBD2 matching over 9 bases. This CDR3 has 16 amino acids. The J segment lost 2 bases and the V segment lost 4 bases, leaving 7 bases of the junction unmatched. Germline CDR1 is SGDLS and CDR2 is YYNGEE. In DNA form, the CDR3 reads TGTGCCAGCAGCACCCTAGCGGGGAGAACCTACAATGAGCAGTTCTTC. This encodes CASSTLAGRTYNEQFF.

Comment on this clone: This sample also contains other DNA sequences that code for the same CDR3. The chain joins TRBV5-1 to TRBJ1-1; D not certain. Trimming cost V 4 bases and J 1 base, with 8 bases left between them. Germline CDR1 reads SGHRS; CDR2 reads YFSETQ. The CDR3 runs 13 residues. CDR3 sequence reads: CASSLGGNTEAFF. The CDR3 DNA sequence: TGCGCCAGCAGCCTTGGCGGGAACACTGAAGCTTTCTTT.

This sequence joins TRBV2 and TRBJ1-1; D unresolved. Germline V gives CDR1 SNHLY, CDR2 FYNNEI. The CDR3 is 13 amino acids. With 8 bases removed from V and 10 bases from J, the gap between germline ends came to 20 bases. This CDR3 reads CASSMGTGVGAFF. The CDR3 DNA is TGTGCCAGCTCTATGGGTACCGGGGTGGGAGCTTTCTTT.

The chain is built from TRBV2 and TRBJ2-5; 10 nucleotides line up with TRBD1. CDR3 length: 14 amino acids. Germline CDR1 and CDR2: SNHLY and FYNNEI. The trim removed 6 bases at V and 2 bases at J, leaving 3 bases unmatched. In DNA form, the CDR3 reads TGTGCCAGCAGGCCGGGACAGGGGCAAGAGACCCAGTACTTC. Residues: CASRPGQGQETQYF.

This clone was seen just once. The chain couples TRBV6-5 to TRBJ1-1; the match to TRBD1 covers 9 bases. The V gene's germline CDR1 is MNHEY and CDR2 SVGAGI. V lost 5 bases, J lost 5 bases, and 6 bases stayed unmatched. The CDR3 contains 14 residues. Here the CDR3 reads CASSVQGAETEAFF. The CDR3 coding sequence is TGTGCCAGCAGTGTACAGGGGGCAGAAACTGAAGCTTTCTTT.

The V call is TRBV6-1, the J call TRBJ2-7; D gene ambiguous. V lost 5 bases and J lost 6, with 8 bases in between. The CDR3 runs to 11 residues. CDR1 and CDR2 (germline): MNHNS, SASEGT. The CDR3 spells CASSYLGEQYF. The CDR3 nucleotides read TGTGCCAGCAGTTACCTCGGCGAGCAGTACTTC.

The chain uses TRBV6-1 and TRBJ1-5, with a tentative D call TRBD1 (6 bases). This CDR3 is 14 amino acids long. The V end lost 6 bases, the J end lost 7 bases, and 16 bases lay between the germline ends. CDR1 and CDR2 (germline): MNHNS, SASEGT. In DNA, the CDR3 is TGTGCCAGCAGAGAACAGGGATTAGAACAGCCCCAGCATTTT. Its protein is CASREQGLEQPQHF.

V gene TRBV5-1 combines with J gene TRBJ1-1; no definite D call. The CDR3 is made up of 15 amino acids. Germline loops: CDR1 SGHRS, CDR2 YFSETQ. Trimming took 0 bases from V and 5 from J, leaving 14 bases between them. The CDR3 spells CASSLGSYGGTEAFF. CDR3 sequence (DNA): TGCGCCAGCAGCTTGGGGAGTTACGGAGGAACTGAAGCTTTCTTT.

This clone was seen more than once but under ten times. J is TRBJ1-6 and V is TRBV19; TRBD1 might be the D (5 bases). This CDR3 is built from 18 residues. The ends were cut back, 4 bases at V and 10 bases at J, with 26 bases in the middle. Germline V CDR1 and CDR2: LNHDA, SQIVND (reference sequence). In nucleotides, the CDR3 is TGTGCCAGTAGTAGAGACGTACCTGGACCAGGGCGGTTGTCACCCCTCCACTTT. Translated: CASSRDVPGPGRLSPLHF. Together with reference TRBV19 and TRBJ1-6, the CDR3 gives the full variable domain: DGGITQSPKYLFRKEGQNVTLSCEQNLNHDAMYWYRQDPGQGLRLIYYSQIVNDFQKGDIAEGYSVSREKKESFPLTVTSAQKNPTAFYLCASSRDVPGPGRLSPLHFGNGTRLTVT.

This chain links TRBV25-1 with TRBJ2-5, with 10 bases matching TRBD1. CDR3 length: 15 residues. V lost 4 bases and J lost 6; bases outside the gene matches: 8. Per the germline V gene, CDR1 is MGHDK and CDR2 is SYGVNS. This chain's CDR3 is CASSVPGQGSKTQYF. The CDR3 DNA reads TGTGCCAGCAGTGTACCGGGACAGGGGTCAAAGACCCAGTACTTC.

Only one count was recorded for this clone. This chain uses TRBV25-1 with TRBJ2-3; 8 positions match TRBD1. This CDR3 region has 17 residues. V shed 3 bases and J 0 bases; nucleotides not matched to a gene: 8. Looked up from germline, CDR1 is MGHDK and CDR2 is SYGVNS. CDR3 DNA: TGTGCCAGCAGTGAGTGGGACCGGGACAGGAGCACAGATACGCAGTATTTT. As protein: CASSEWDRDRSTDTQYF.

V is TRBV7-2 and J is TRBJ2-3; TRBD2 is a possible D gene (5 bases). This CDR3 contains 15 residues. Germline V CDR1 and CDR2: SGHTA, FQGNSA. Deletions cut 4 bases from V and 2 bases from J, with 13 bases between. CDR3 sequence (DNA): TGTGCCAGCAGCTGGTCCGGACTTACCACAGATACGCAGTATTTT. Translation gives CASSWSGLTTDTQYF.

CDR3 protein: CASSYAGVGEKLFF. The CDR3 coding sequence is TGTGCCAGCAGTTACGCAGGGGTCGGTGAAAAACTGTTTTTT. V usage is TRBV6-5 and J usage is TRBJ1-4, with D tentatively TRBD1 (6 bases). Trimming left V 2 bases short and J 7 bases short, with 11 bases between. The germline V gene has CDR1 MNHEY and CDR2 SVGAGI. The CDR3 length is 14 residues.

This clone was observed a single time. This rearrangement joins TRBV7-9 to TRBJ2-4; no reliable D call. CDR1 and CDR2 (germline): SEHNR, FQNEAQ (reference sequence). The CDR3 spans 14 residues. Trimming took off 4 bases at V and 3 bases at J, with 10 bases between the two ends. DNA for the CDR3: TGTGCCAGCAGCTCCCCCAAAAACAAAAACATTCAGTACTTC. This sequence encodes CASSSPKNKNIQYF.